What follows is one T cell receptor (beta chain) and its context. The sample is drawn from a study of blood T cell repertoires in COVID-19. The overall study: PBMCs, B-cell-depleted T cells, or T cells were the source of the cDNA or gDNA that made up the material.

The germline CDR1 and CDR2 sequences are PRHDT and FYEKMQ (reference sequence). This CDR3 has 12 residues. Trimming pared 4 bases from V and 3 bases from J, leaving 7 bases between. As originally analysed: Estimation of nucleated cell counts relied on the amplification of reference gene primers. Some clones are missing from TCRdb's copy, which holds only in-frame ones; the method was immunoSEQ multiplex PCR. V, J and clone size are taken as reported in that table, and D and trimming were inferred from the DNA itself. The table shows 100,000 or so clones, with roughly nine tenths occurring only once. This sequence originates from a man over 45 with acute or convalescent COVID-19. Sample: peripheral blood. The rearrangement links TRBV13 to TRBJ2-7, with a tentative D call TRBD2 (6 bases). The DNA for the CDR3 is TGTGCCAGCAGCTCGCGGGGCTACGAGCAGTACTTC. This translates into CASSSRGYEQYF.